Below are 22 T cell receptor beta chains sequenced from a single sample in a study of T cells expressing NK-cell markers. TCRdb re-called the 5' RACE reads; one entry per CDR3 protein, DNA not given. This sample's table has 300,000 to 500,000 distinct CDR3 sequences. Sequencing was done on a sample of blood T cells: a sorted CD56 or NKG2C T cell subset, CD4+ or CD8+ T cells, or bulk PBMC T cells (not recorded which). All receptors come from a woman aged 45-65 years in good health.

The rearrangement links TRBV20-1 to TRBJ2-3; TCRdb's D call of TRBD2 is untestable without DNA. CDR3 length: 13 amino acids. Germline lookup yields CDR1 DFQATT and CDR2 SNEGSKA (reference sequence). The CDR3: CSGVATSTDTQYF.

The chain's CDR3 is CASSYSRREGRGEQFF. This chain joins TRBV6-2 or TRBV6-3 and TRBJ2-1; TCRdb's D call, TRBD2, is unchecked because there is no DNA. This CDR3 region has 16 residues. Germline V gene sequence: CDR1 MNHEY, CDR2 SVGEGT.

This chain connects TRBV6-6 to TRBJ2-1; TCRdb calls TRBD2, which cannot be checked without DNA. Germline V gene lookup returns CDR1 MNHNY and CDR2 SVGAGI (reference sequence). This CDR3 has 16 residues. Here the CDR3 reads CASSYATSGRYNEQFF.

V is TRBV25-1 and J is TRBJ1-1. The CDR3 runs to 11 residues. Germline loops: CDR1 MGHDK, CDR2 SYGVNS. The CDR3 loop is CASRVDTEAFF.

CDR3 loop: CASSPGVITGTQYF. The V call is TRBV7-9, the J call TRBJ2-5; the D gene TCRdb calls, TRBD1, cannot be checked with no DNA. The CDR3 covers 14 residues. Per the germline V gene, CDR1 is SEHNR and CDR2 is FQNEAQ (reference sequence).

The chain joins TRBV5-1 to TRBJ2-5. CDR3 size: 13 residues. Per the germline V gene, CDR1 is SGHRS and CDR2 is YFSETQ. The CDR3 is CASSSRYQETQYF. Looking up the rest from reference TRBV5-1 and TRBJ2-5 gives the full variable domain: KAGVTQTPRYLIKTRGQQVTLSCSPISGHRSVSWYQQTPGQGLQFLFEYFSETQRNKGNFPGRFSGRQFSNSRSEMNVSTLELGDSALYLCASSSRYQETQYFGPGTRLLVL.

The V call is TRBV3-1, the J call TRBJ2-7; the D gene TCRdb calls, TRBD1, cannot be checked with no DNA. Germline assignment: CDR1 LGHDT and CDR2 YNNKEL (reference sequence). The CDR3 covers 13 residues. Here the CDR3 reads CATSTGLAYEQYF.

The chain joins TRBV20-1 to TRBJ2-2; TCRdb reports TRBD1, a call that lacks DNA to check it against. CDR1 is DFQATT, CDR2 SNEGSKA, per germline (reference sequence). The CDR3 runs 14 residues. The CDR3 sequence is CSARDGLRAGELFF.

The V call is TRBV9, the J call TRBJ2-1; TCRdb's assignment of TRBD2 cannot be checked, as there is no DNA. The CDR3 is 15 residues long. Germline V gene data show CDR1 as SGDLS and CDR2 as YYNGEE. This CDR3 reads CASSVVARGHNEQFF.

This sequence joins TRBV20-1 and TRBJ1-5; the TCRdb call, TRBD1, lacks DNA for checking. This CDR3 is built from 14 residues. Germline loops: CDR1 DFQATT, CDR2 SNEGSKA (reference sequence). The CDR3 here is CSASRARSNQPQHF.

The chain uses TRBV11-2 and TRBJ2-7; lacking DNA, the TRBD1 call made by TCRdb goes unchecked. The germline V gene has CDR1 SGHAT and CDR2 FQNNGV. The CDR3 is 13 residues long. CDR3 residues: CASSHRGPYEQYF.

The chain has TRBV12-3 or TRBV12-4 and TRBJ2-3; the TRBD2 assignment by TCRdb is unverifiable without DNA. The CDR3 consists of 16 residues. CDR3: CASTRAGGPGTDTQYF.

The genes are TRBV24-1 and TRBJ2-2. The CDR3 has 12 residues. Germline V gene lookup returns CDR1 KGHDR and CDR2 SFDVKD. CDR3 sequence: CATSVGTGELFF.

The genes are TRBV12-3 or TRBV12-4 and TRBJ1-2; TCRdb lists TRBD1, though no DNA is available to test this call. The CDR3 has 13 amino acids. The CDR3 loop reads CASSFRTGRGYTF.

The V and J genes are TRBV12-3 or TRBV12-4 and TRBJ2-2; the D call from TCRdb, TRBD1, cannot be confirmed without DNA. The CDR3 runs 13 residues. CDR3 region: CASTQIQGGELFF.

The chain carries TRBV7-8 and TRBJ2-3; TCRdb picks TRBD2, but there is no DNA to check that call. CDR1 is SGHVS and CDR2 is FQNEAQ in the germline V gene. The CDR3 runs 19 residues. CDR3 sequence: CASSSGWMLAGAGGDTQYF.

The chain carries TRBV5-4 and TRBJ2-2; TCRdb gives TRBD1 as the D gene, but with no DNA this cannot be confirmed. CDR1 is SGHNT and CDR2 is YYREEE in the germline V gene (reference sequence). The CDR3 totals 15 residues. The CDR3 here is CASSPSDILTGELFF.

The chain is built from TRBV9 and TRBJ2-7; TCRdb's D gene call, TRBD1, goes unchecked for lack of DNA. Germline CDR1 SGDLS, CDR2 YYNGEE. The CDR3 runs to 14 residues. The CDR3 protein is CASSPGTSFYEQYF.

The genes are TRBV11-3 and TRBJ2-6; TCRdb returns TRBD2, unconfirmable since there is no DNA. The germline V gene has CDR1 SGHNT and CDR2 YENEEA. This CDR3 has 18 amino acids. The CDR3 region is CASSLSQAGPTGANVLTF.

The gene calls are TRBV7-9 and TRBJ2-3; as DNA is missing, the TRBD2 call by TCRdb cannot be tested. Germline-derived CDR1 and CDR2 are SEHNR and FQNEAQ (reference sequence). The CDR3 length is 17 residues. The CDR3 loop is CASSLGGLAGVGDTQYF.

This CDR3 reads CASSIVPSYTF. V usage is TRBV7-9 and J usage is TRBJ1-2. Germline CDR1 is SEHNR and CDR2 is FQNEAQ (reference sequence). The CDR3 is made up of 11 amino acids.

The V gene is TRBV6-5, the J gene TRBJ1-2. The germline V gene encodes CDR1 MNHEY and CDR2 SVGAGI. The CDR3 runs to 13 residues. The CDR3 reads CASSYRTSNGYTF.